These T cell receptor beta chains were read from a single sample in a study of early T cells in non-severe SARS-CoV-2 infection. TCRdb recomputed calls from the 5' RACE reads with MiXCR, one row per CDR3 protein. The sample records fewer than 35,000 distinct CDR3 sequences, over 9% being singletons. Sequencing was carried out using whole blood. The receptors originated from an adult who was a healthcare worker with PCR-confirmed SARS-CoV-2 infection or an uninfected control (not recorded which). Both conserved end residues are part of each CDR3. The D gene is left open where the match is weak. Some rows have no size entry. The others give once, few or many, or a class for an expanded clone.

clone_size: many
j_call: TRBJ2-7
d_call: TRBD1
v_call: TRBV7-2
cdr3_aa: CASSLGPRTGQEQYF
cdr3_nt: TGTGCCAGCAGCTTAGGTCCCCGGACAGGGCAGGAGCAGTACTTC

clone_size: many
j_call: TRBJ2-3
d_call: -
v_call: TRBV3-1
cdr3_aa: CASSRTPRATDTQYF
cdr3_nt: TGTGCCAGCAGCCGCACCCCACGAGCCACAGATACGCAGTATTTT

clone_size: many
j_call: TRBJ1-6
d_call: TRBD1
v_call: TRBV7-2
cdr3_aa: CASSQRGPNSPLHF
cdr3_nt: TGTGCCAGCAGCCAAAGGGGGCCCAATTCACCCCTCCACTTT

clone_size: many
j_call: TRBJ2-3
d_call: TRBD2
v_call: TRBV7-3
cdr3_aa: CASSLGTSGFTDTQYF
cdr3_nt: TGTGCCAGCAGCTTAGGGACTAGCGGTTTCACAGATACGCAGTATTTT

clone_size: many
j_call: TRBJ2-5
d_call: -
v_call: TRBV5-1
cdr3_aa: CASSLGQSRETQYF
cdr3_nt: TGCGCCAGCAGCTTGGGACAATCCCGGGAGACCCAGTACTTC

clone_size: many
j_call: TRBJ2-7
d_call: TRBD1
v_call: TRBV11-2
cdr3_aa: CASSLGGGTGSYEQYF
cdr3_nt: TGTGCCAGCAGCTTAGGAGGGGGGACAGGGAGCTACGAGCAGTACTTC

clone_size: many
j_call: TRBJ1-5
d_call: TRBD1
v_call: TRBV7-9
cdr3_aa: CASSDRDSGFNQPQHF
cdr3_nt: TGTGCCAGCAGCGACCGGGACAGCGGATTCAATCAGCCCCAGCATTTT

clone_size: many
j_call: TRBJ2-1
d_call: TRBD2
v_call: TRBV7-3
cdr3_aa: CASSLTGGGRNEQFF
cdr3_nt: TGTGCCAGCAGCTTAACGGGGGGCGGGAGGAATGAGCAGTTCTTC

clone_size: few
j_call: TRBJ1-2
d_call: TRBD1
v_call: TRBV14
cdr3_aa: CASSQVNRGPYGYTF
cdr3_nt: TGTGCCAGCAGCCAAGTGAACAGGGGGCCCTATGGCTACACCTTC

clone_size: medium-sized
j_call: TRBJ2-7
d_call: TRBD2
v_call: TRBV5-1
cdr3_aa: CASSLGPAGGSNEQYF
cdr3_nt: TGCGCCAGCAGCTTGGGCCCCGCGGGGGGGAGCAACGAGCAGTACTTC

clone_size: -
j_call: TRBJ1-1
d_call: -
v_call: TRBV11-2
cdr3_aa: CASSFEPPGPPHDTEAFF
cdr3_nt: TGTGCCAGCAGCTTTGAGCCTCCCGGTCCCCCCCACGACACTGAAGCTTTCTTT

clone_size: many
j_call: TRBJ2-7
d_call: TRBD1
v_call: TRBV29-1
cdr3_aa: CSVEVGQGPWQYF
cdr3_nt: TGCAGCGTTGAGGTAGGACAGGGCCCTTGGCAGTACTTC

clone_size: many
j_call: TRBJ1-2
d_call: -
v_call: TRBV19
cdr3_aa: CASSIDVQTGPGGYTF
cdr3_nt: TGTGCCAGTAGTATAGACGTCCAGACAGGCCCGGGTGGCTACACCTTC

clone_size: many
j_call: TRBJ1-1
d_call: TRBD1
v_call: TRBV7-2
cdr3_aa: CASSSRRDRGRGAEAFF
cdr3_nt: TGTGCCAGCAGCTCCCGCCGGGACAGGGGGCGGGGGGCTGAAGCTTTCTTT

clone_size: few
j_call: TRBJ2-3
d_call: TRBD1
v_call: TRBV4-3
cdr3_aa: CASSQQGAPTDTQYF
cdr3_nt: TGCGCCAGCAGCCAACAGGGGGCGCCCACAGATACGCAGTATTTT

clone_size: many
j_call: TRBJ1-2
d_call: -
v_call: TRBV7-6
cdr3_aa: CASSLETGYGYTF
cdr3_nt: TGTGCCAGCAGCTTGGAAACAGGCTATGGCTACACCTTC

clone_size: many
j_call: TRBJ1-2
d_call: -
v_call: TRBV11-2
cdr3_aa: CASSLGGSENYGYTF
cdr3_nt: TGTGCCAGCAGCCTGGGAGGCAGCGAGAACTATGGCTACACCTTC

clone_size: many
j_call: TRBJ2-3
d_call: -
v_call: TRBV6-5
cdr3_aa: CASRSTDTQYF
cdr3_nt: TGTGCCAGCAGATCAACAGATACGCAGTATTTT

clone_size: many
j_call: TRBJ1-1
d_call: -
v_call: TRBV11-3
cdr3_aa: CASSLRGGTEAFF
cdr3_nt: TGTGCCAGCAGCTTACGGGGTGGTACTGAAGCTTTCTTT

clone_size: -
j_call: TRBJ2-6
d_call: -
v_call: TRBV7-9
cdr3_aa: CAGVSSGANVLTF
cdr3_nt: TGTGCAGGAGTGAGCTCTGGGGCCAACGTCCTGACTTTC

clone_size: many
j_call: TRBJ1-1
d_call: -
v_call: TRBV14
cdr3_aa: CASSYQGNTEAFF
cdr3_nt: TGTGCCAGCAGCTATCAGGGTAACACTGAAGCTTTCTTT

clone_size: many
j_call: TRBJ1-2
d_call: -
v_call: TRBV7-3
cdr3_aa: CASSPRGSNYGYTF
cdr3_nt: TGTGCCAGCAGCCCCCGAGGCAGTAACTATGGCTACACCTTC

clone_size: many
j_call: TRBJ2-3
d_call: -
v_call: TRBV14
cdr3_aa: CASSQLGATTDTQYF
cdr3_nt: TGTGCCAGCAGCCAATTAGGCGCCACCACAGATACGCAGTATTTT

clone_size: -
j_call: TRBJ2-3
d_call: -
v_call: TRBV24-1
cdr3_aa: CATSDPGLTQYF
cdr3_nt: TGTGCCACCAGTGACCCGGGACTGACGCAGTATTTT

clone_size: -
j_call: TRBJ1-1
d_call: -
v_call: TRBV20-1
cdr3_aa: CSAPRAGDTEAFF
cdr3_nt: TGCAGTGCTCCCAGGGCGGGAGACACTGAAGCTTTCTTT

clone_size: many
j_call: TRBJ2-7
d_call: TRBD1
v_call: TRBV18
cdr3_aa: CASSPTRQGTPREQYF
cdr3_nt: TGTGCCAGCTCACCCACGAGACAGGGCACACCTAGGGAGCAGTACTTC

clone_size: -
j_call: TRBJ2-2
d_call: TRBD1
v_call: TRBV10-3
cdr3_aa: CATGDRGKNTGELFF
cdr3_nt: TGTGCCACCGGCGACAGGGGGAAAAACACCGGGGAGCTGTTTTTT

clone_size: -
j_call: TRBJ2-5
d_call: -
v_call: TRBV6-2/TRBV6-3
cdr3_aa: CASSSGGRTQYF
cdr3_nt: TGTGCCAGCAGTTCCGGGGGACGGACCCAGTACTTC

clone_size: few
j_call: TRBJ1-2
d_call: TRBD1
v_call: TRBV7-2
cdr3_aa: CASSFLDRVQTYGYTF
cdr3_nt: TGTGCCAGCAGCTTCCTCGACAGGGTTCAAACCTATGGCTACACCTTC

clone_size: many
j_call: TRBJ2-1
d_call: TRBD1
v_call: TRBV7-2
cdr3_aa: CASSRGPGGFDEQFF
cdr3_nt: TGTGCCAGCAGCCGGGGGCCAGGGGGCTTTGATGAGCAGTTCTTC

clone_size: many
j_call: TRBJ1-4
d_call: -
v_call: TRBV9
cdr3_aa: CASSPGLDATNEKLFF
cdr3_nt: TGTGCCAGCAGCCCTGGACTCGACGCAACTAATGAAAAACTGTTTTTT

clone_size: many
j_call: TRBJ1-5
d_call: -
v_call: TRBV24-1
cdr3_aa: CATSDPMVGVNQPQHF
cdr3_nt: TGTGCCACCAGTGACCCGATGGTAGGGGTCAATCAGCCCCAGCATTTT